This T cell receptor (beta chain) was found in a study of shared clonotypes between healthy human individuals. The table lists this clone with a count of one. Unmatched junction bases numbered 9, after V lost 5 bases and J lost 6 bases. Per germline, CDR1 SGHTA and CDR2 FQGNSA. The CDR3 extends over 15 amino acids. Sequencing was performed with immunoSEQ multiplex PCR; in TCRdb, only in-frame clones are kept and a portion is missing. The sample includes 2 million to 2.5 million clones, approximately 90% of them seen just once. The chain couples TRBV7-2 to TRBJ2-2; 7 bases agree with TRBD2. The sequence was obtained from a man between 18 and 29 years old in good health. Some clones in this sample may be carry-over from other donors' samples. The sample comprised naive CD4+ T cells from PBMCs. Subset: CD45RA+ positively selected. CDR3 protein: CASSPPGGGAGELFF. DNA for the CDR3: TGTGCCAGCAGCCCCCCGGGAGGAGGAGCCGGGGAGCTGTTTTTT.